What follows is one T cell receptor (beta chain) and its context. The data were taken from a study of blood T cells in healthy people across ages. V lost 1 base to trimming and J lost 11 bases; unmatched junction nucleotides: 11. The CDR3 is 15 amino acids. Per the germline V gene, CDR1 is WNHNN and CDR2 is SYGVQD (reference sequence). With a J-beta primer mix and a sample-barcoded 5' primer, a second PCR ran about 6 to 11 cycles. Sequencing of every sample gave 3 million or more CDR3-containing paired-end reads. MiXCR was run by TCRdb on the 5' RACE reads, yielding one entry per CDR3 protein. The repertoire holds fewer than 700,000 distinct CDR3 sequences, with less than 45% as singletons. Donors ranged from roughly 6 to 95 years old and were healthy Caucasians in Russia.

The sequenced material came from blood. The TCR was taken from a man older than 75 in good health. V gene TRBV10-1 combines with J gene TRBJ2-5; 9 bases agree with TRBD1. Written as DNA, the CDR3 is TGCGCCAGCAGTGAGTTACAGGGGGCGCGCCATGAGCAGTACTTC. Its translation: CASSELQGARHEQYF.